Given below is one T cell receptor beta chain in context. Its antigen is undetermined. V shed 5 bases and J shed 6 bases, with 10 bases lying between them. The length of the CDR3 is 12 residues. From germline, CDR1 is LNHDA and CDR2 SQIVND (reference sequence). A multiplex PCR was run with 60 Vbeta primers and 13 Jbeta primers. Data came from immunoSEQ multiplex PCR; TCRdb stores just in-frame clones and leaves some out. The table has roughly 200,000 clones, around 80% seen once. The data belong to a study of cytomegalovirus exposure and HLA in healthy donors. For the study at large: Around 85 million unique TCR sequences came from HLA-typed donors in an early release.

General study points: An observed cluster of highly shared sequence variants was recorded as a likely sequencing artifact. Common viral pathogens seemed to be connected with several of the most significant clusters, according to a later analysis. In a later analysis, HLA-C alleles had the fewest associated TCRs, DRB1 alleles the most.

Sequences were obtained from PBMCs. The receptor was isolated from a man aged 18 to 30 in good health and CMV-seronegative. The rearrangement uses TRBV19 and TRBJ1-1; no definite D call. CDR3 bases: TGTGCCAGTAGTTTATGGAGCTCTGAAGCTTTCTTT. This codes for CASSLWSSEAFF. Variable domain in full (rest from reference TRBV19 and TRBJ1-1): DGGITQSPKYLFRKEGQNVTLSCEQNLNHDAMYWYRQDPGQGLRLIYYSQIVNDFQKGDIAEGYSVSREKKESFPLTVTSAQKNPTAFYLCASSLWSSEAFFGQGTRLTVV.